The next 27 T cell receptor beta chains were all read from a single sample in a study of T cells in women clearing cervical HPV infection. Some clones are missing from TCRdb's copy, which holds only in-frame ones; the method was immunoSEQ multiplex PCR. The ten top clones account for less than 4%, within a sample of about 22,000 clones. Sequenced: blood buffy coat. The receptors here all came from a woman aged 18-69 years with a cervical HPV16 infection that either progressed to CIN3+ or cleared (not recorded which).

In regard to this clone: Sequencing ends 3 residues short of the CDR3 end; the germline J gene provides the rest. The J gene is TRBJ2-3, the V gene TRBV19, with no clear D. This CDR3 is built from 13 residues. V lost 0 bases, J lost 7 bases, and 8 bases lay in between. CDR1 and CDR2 (germline): LNHDA, SQIVND (reference sequence). This CDR3 reads CASSIEAAHTQYF. Partial CDR3 DNA: TGTGCCAGTAGTATAGAGGCTGCTCATACG.

Notes on this clone: The CDR3 end is not reached by the read, which stops 3 residues before it; the germline J gene fills it in. The rearrangement uses TRBV20-1 and TRBJ2-7, with 8 nucleotides matching TRBD1. CDR3 length equals 13 residues. Germline trimming cut 6 bases from V and 2 bases from J; bases unmatched to any gene: 6. From germline, CDR1 is DFQATT and CDR2 SNEGSKA (reference sequence). The CDR3 protein is CSAPGTGAYEQYF. The CDR3 DNA, read in part, is TGCAGTGCGCCCGGGACAGGAGCCTACGAG.

On this clone itself: The CDR3 is cut off 3 residues early in the read; its end comes from the germline J gene. This chain links TRBV10-2 with TRBJ2-7; the match to TRBD2 covers 7 bases. The V and J ends lost 8 bases and 3 bases, in that order; junction bases with no gene match: 4. Germline V gives CDR1 WSHSY, CDR2 SAAADI. CDR3 length: 12 residues. The CDR3 is CASGPSGYEQYF. The DNA read from the CDR3 is TGCGCCAGCGGTCCTAGCGGCTACGAG.

Comments on this clone: The CDR3 end lies 3 residues beyond the end of the read and is filled in from the germline J gene. The chain employs TRBV19 and TRBJ2-1; the match to TRBD2 covers 9 bases. V lost 4 bases and J lost 7; bases outside the gene matches: 2. This CDR3 has 13 residues. Germline loops: CDR1 LNHDA, CDR2 SQIVND (reference sequence). This CDR3 reads CASSTREGNEQFF. The sequenced CDR3 bases are TGTGCCAGTAGTACGCGGGAGGGTAATGAG.

In the case of this clone: The read finishes 3 residues shy of the CDR3 end, and the germline J gene is used to complete it. This chain uses TRBV7-9 with TRBJ2-7, with 9 bases fitting TRBD2. CDR1 SEHNR and CDR2 FQNEAQ come from the germline V gene (reference sequence). The CDR3 loop spans 14 amino acids. With 4 bases clipped from V and 6 bases from J, the junction kept 7 bases outside the gene matches. CDR3: CASSSLAGDSEQYF. Partial CDR3 DNA: TGTGCCAGCAGCTCGTTAGCGGGAGACTCCGAG.

A note on this clone: The missing CDR3 end, 3 residues past where the read stops, is filled in from the germline J gene. V and J are TRBV2 and TRBJ1-3; D is possibly TRBD1 (5 bases). The germline V and J ends were trimmed by 6 bases and 8 bases, with 8 bases remaining between them. Germline loops: CDR1 SNHLY, CDR2 FYNNEI. The CDR3 has 11 amino acids. The CDR3 sequence is CASSGGDTIYF. The CDR3 DNA, read in part, is TGTGCCAGCAGCGGGGGGGACACC.

Worth noting for this clone: The DNA ends 3 residues before the CDR3 does, and the rest of the CDR3 is filled in from the germline J gene. The chain joins TRBV30 to TRBJ1-2, with D perhaps matching TRBD1 (5 bases). This CDR3 is built from 12 residues. Germline CDR1 and CDR2: GTSNPN and SVGIG (reference sequence). The V end lost 8 bases, the J end lost 4 bases, and 14 bases lay between the germline ends. Here the CDR3 reads CALGRGLYGYTF. The covered CDR3 bases are TGTGCCCTGGGGAGGGGCCTCTATGGC.

As regards this clone: The CDR3 extends 3 residues past the end of the read, so its final part is completed from the germline J gene. The V gene is TRBV7-2, the J gene TRBJ2-5; D is perhaps TRBD2 (5 bases). V lost 4 bases, J lost 2 bases, and 8 bases lay in between. This CDR3 has 13 amino acids. CDR1 is SGHTA, CDR2 FQGNSA, per germline. The sequenced CDR3 bases are TGTGCCAGCAGCTCCCTAGCACAAGAGACC. Translating gives CASSSLAQET. The whole CDR3 sequence reads CASSSLAQETQYF.

Points on this clone: The read ends 3 residues before the CDR3 terminus; that terminus is restored from the germline J gene. The rearrangement joins TRBV11-2 to TRBJ2-1; TRBD1 aligns across 9 bases. The length of the CDR3 is 14 residues. Germline CDR1 reads SGHAT; CDR2 reads FQNNGV. J lost 7 bases, V lost 6 bases, and 7 bases had no gene match. The CDR3 DNA, read in part, is TGTGCCAGCAGAGGGACAGGGCGGGATAATGAG. As protein: CASRGTGRDNE. The full CDR3 is CASRGTGRDNEQFF.

As to this clone: The read ends 3 residues shy of where the CDR3 ends; the end is completed using the germline J gene. The rearrangement uses TRBV11-1 and TRBJ1-2, with 7 bases fitting TRBD1. The germline CDR1 and CDR2 sequences are SGHAT and FQDESV (reference sequence). With 5 bases clipped from V and 4 bases from J, the junction kept 4 bases outside the gene matches. The CDR3 extends over 13 amino acids. The chain's CDR3 is CASSEDRAYGYTF. The sequenced part of the CDR3 DNA is TGTGCCAGCAGCGAAGACAGGGCCTATGGC. The variable domain in full, with the rest retrieved from reference TRBV11-1 and TRBJ1-2, is EAEVAQSPRYKITEKSQAVAFWCDPISGHATLYWYRQILGQGPELLVQFQDESVVDDSQLPKDRFSAERLKGVDSTLKIQPAELGDSAMYLCASSEDRAYGYTFGSGTRLTVV.

Frequency places this clone as medium-sized (0.01 to 0.1%). The CDR3 end lies 3 residues beyond the end of the read and is filled in from the germline J gene. The chain links TRBV18 to TRBJ1-4; perhaps TRBD1 as D (5 bases). Between the trimmed V and J ends, which lost 3 bases and 6 bases, there was a span of 14 bases. The CDR3 spans 15 residues. Germline CDR1 is KGHSH and CDR2 is LQKENI. CDR3 loop: CASSPLGGADEKLFF. CDR3 bases read: TGTGCCAGCTCACCCTTGGGAGGGGCGGATGAAAAA.

Remarks on this clone: The read halts 3 residues ahead of the CDR3 end, with the missing end drawn from the germline J gene. The chain carries TRBV28 and TRBJ2-7; TRBD2 agrees at 15 bases. Germline V lookup: CDR1 MDHEN, CDR2 SYDVKM. V dropped 6 bases and J dropped 6; count of bases not matched to a gene: 3. The CDR3 sequence is 14 residues long. CDR3: CASSLGLAGGEQYF. The CDR3 bases that were read are TGTGCCAGCAGCTTGGGACTAGCGGGAGGCGAG.

According to its frequency, this clone is medium-sized. Read data end 3 residues before the CDR3 end; the end is taken from the germline J gene. The rearrangement uses TRBV20-1 and TRBJ2-7; possibly TRBD1 for D (6 bases). With 5 bases removed from V and 6 bases from J, the gap between germline ends came to 20 bases. The CDR3 is 14 amino acids. Germline values: CDR1 DFQATT, CDR2 SNEGSKA (reference sequence). The CDR3 DNA, read in part, is TGCAGTGCTCAACCCCGGGACACCGCCCGCGAG. Its translation is CSAQPRDTARE. The CDR3 in its entirety is CSAQPRDTAREQYF.

Regarding this clone: The read stops 3 residues short of the end of the CDR3; the missing end is completed from the germline J gene. The rearrangement uses TRBV6-2 or TRBV6-3 and TRBJ1-5; no reliable D call. V shed 8 bases and J shed 5 bases, with 19 bases lying between them. This CDR3 has 15 residues. Looked up from germline, CDR1 is MNHEY and CDR2 is SVGEGT. The sequenced CDR3 bases are TGTGCCAGCGCCGACCCGGGTGACGGTCATCAGCCC. Encoded protein: CASADPGDGHQP. The entire CDR3 protein reads CASADPGDGHQPQHF.

A remark on this clone: One junction end does not reproduce the germline sequence, and a read error may be involved. The read ends 3 residues early relative to the CDR3; the germline J gene fills the gap. The chain employs TRBV4-2 and TRBJ1-1; 8 nucleotides align to TRBD1. The germline V gene encodes CDR1 LGHNA and CDR2 YNFKEQ. This CDR3 is built from 14 residues. The chain's CDR3 is CASRFGQGSTEAFF. The covered CDR3 bases are TGCGCCAGCAGGTTCGGACAGGGCTCCACTGAA.

About this clone itself: Sequencing ends 3 residues short of the CDR3 end; the germline J gene provides the rest. The chain recombines TRBV30 with TRBJ1-3; TRBD1 is a possible D gene (5 bases). V was trimmed by 0 bases and J by 1 base, leaving 13 bases between them. Germline V gene sequence: CDR1 GTSNPN, CDR2 SVGIG (reference sequence). The CDR3 is 16 residues long. CDR3 protein: CAWSVAQAWSGNTIYF. CDR3 DNA, as far as it was read: TGTGCCTGGAGTGTAGCACAGGCCTGGTCTGGAAACACC.

Comment on this clone: Sequencing ends 3 residues short of the CDR3 end; the germline J gene provides the rest. The chain couples TRBV13 to TRBJ2-7; 7 bases fit TRBD1. Germline V gene data show CDR1 as PRHDT and CDR2 as FYEKMQ (reference sequence). There are 12 residues in the CDR3. The V and J ends lost 5 bases and 4 bases, in that order; junction bases with no gene match: 2. The CDR3 reads CASSQDRYEQYF. The CDR3 bases that were read are TGTGCCAGCAGCCAGGACAGGTACGAG.

Comments on this clone: The read stops 3 residues short of the end of the CDR3; the missing end is completed from the germline J gene. The rearrangement links TRBV2 to TRBJ2-3; TRBD2 might be the D (5 bases). Trimming took 5 bases from V and 0 from J, leaving 9 bases between them. This CDR3 spans 14 amino acids. The V gene's germline CDR1 is SNHLY and CDR2 FYNNEI. Incomplete CDR3 DNA: TGTGCCAGCAGTCGAGCGGTGAGCACAGATACG. This encodes CASSRAVSTDT. The entire CDR3 sequence reads CASSRAVSTDTQYF.

Regarding this clone: The CDR3 end lies 3 residues beyond the end of the read and is filled in from the germline J gene. The chain uses TRBV6-2 or TRBV6-3 and TRBJ1-2, with D unclear. Germline CDR1 MNHEY, CDR2 SVGEGT. There are 13 residues in the CDR3. Trimming left V 8 bases short and J 7 bases short, with 17 bases between. CDR3 region: CASGEGTFGGYTF. CDR3 bases read: TGTGCCAGCGGTGAGGGTACGTTCGGTGGC.

CDR3 loop: CASSPRGEPGNTIYF. CDR3 DNA, as far as it was read: TGTGCCAGCTCACCAAGAGGGGAGCCTGGAAACACC. The gene calls are TRBV18 and TRBJ1-3; weak D call: TRBD1 (5 bases). The sequence runs out 3 residues before the end of the CDR3; the remainder is reconstructed from the germline J gene. Looked up from germline, CDR1 is KGHSH and CDR2 is LQKENI. This CDR3 is built from 15 residues. V lost 2 bases to trimming and J lost 2 bases, with 10 bases between them.

Details on this clone: The CDR3 end lies 3 residues beyond the end of the read and is filled in from the germline J gene. This chain uses TRBV6-2 or TRBV6-3 with TRBJ2-4; tentative D call: TRBD2 (5 bases). This CDR3 is built from 13 residues. The V gene lost 3 bases and the J gene lost 8 bases, with 11 bases spanning the gap. The germline CDR1 and CDR2 sequences are MNHEY and SVGEGT. This chain's CDR3 is CASSYNTRDIQYF. The CDR3 DNA, read in part, is TGTGCCAGCAGTTATAACACTAGGGACATT.

Points on this clone: From the germline J gene comes the end of the CDR3, since the read stops 3 residues before it. The chain couples TRBV2 to TRBJ2-3; 7 nucleotides agree with TRBD1. The length of the CDR3 is 12 residues. Germline CDR1 is SNHLY and CDR2 is FYNNEI. Germline trimming cut 7 bases from V and 4 bases from J; bases unmatched to any gene: 2. The CDR3 is CASNQGADTQYF. The part of the CDR3 DNA that was read is TGTGCCAGCAACCAGGGGGCAGATACG.

As for this clone: Sequencing ends 3 residues short of the CDR3 end; the germline J gene provides the rest. The chain joins TRBV5-1 to TRBJ2-1, with TRBD2 matching 10 bases. The germline V gene encodes CDR1 SGHRS and CDR2 YFSETQ. This CDR3 has 15 amino acids. With 3 bases clipped from V and 5 bases from J, the junction kept 5 bases outside the gene matches. The part of the CDR3 DNA that was read is TGCGCCAGCAGCTGGTCTAGCGGGAGTAACAATGAG. Translating it yields CASSWSSGSNNE. The CDR3 reads in full as CASSWSSGSNNEQFF.

Remarks on this clone: The read ends 3 residues before the CDR3 terminus; that terminus is restored from the germline J gene. V and J are TRBV30 and TRBJ1-2; weak D call: TRBD1 (5 bases). The CDR3 is made up of 15 amino acids. Trimming stripped 4 bases from V and 5 bases from J, with 20 bases between. Germline values: CDR1 GTSNPN, CDR2 SVGIG (reference sequence). The CDR3 DNA, read in part, is TGTGCCTGGAATCCGGTTTTGGCAGGGATTTATGGC. Amino acids: CAWNPVLAGIYG. The complete CDR3 protein is CAWNPVLAGIYGYTF.

Comment on this clone: The CDR3 end falls 3 residues outside the read, so it is completed with the germline J gene. This chain joins TRBV5-5 and TRBJ1-1, with no clear D. CDR1 SGHKS and CDR2 YYEKEE come from the germline V gene (reference sequence). The V and J ends lost 0 bases and 1 base respectively, with 7 bases between them. There are 14 residues in the CDR3. CDR3 sequence: CASSLVPGNTEAFF. The sequenced CDR3 bases are TGTGCCAGCAGCTTGGTCCCGGGGAACACTGAA.

As concerns this clone: Sequencing ends 3 residues short of the CDR3 end; the germline J gene provides the rest. The chain couples TRBV7-9 to TRBJ1-5; D might be TRBD1 (5 bases). The CDR3 covers 13 residues. CDR1 SEHNR and CDR2 FQNEAQ come from the germline V gene (reference sequence). Trimming pared 3 bases from V and 5 bases from J, leaving 8 bases between. The covered CDR3 bases are TGTGCCAGCAGCTTGGGGGGAGATCAGCCC. It is translated as CASSLGGDQP. In full, the CDR3 reads CASSLGGDQPQHF.

This clone counts as medium-sized by frequency. The read terminates 3 residues ahead of where the CDR3 ends, so the germline J gene completes it. The chain recombines TRBV15 with TRBJ2-7; D is unclear. V lost 0 bases and J lost 2, with 8 bases in between. The CDR3 contains 14 residues. Germline V gene lookup returns CDR1 LNHNV and CDR2 YYDKDF (reference sequence). CDR3 DNA, as far as it was read: TGTGCCACCAGCAGAGATAGAAGAACCTACGAG. This translates into CATSRDRRTYE. The CDR3 reads in full as CATSRDRRTYEQYF. The full variable domain, completed using reference TRBV15 and TRBJ2-7, is DAMVIQNPRYQVTQFGKPVTLSCSQTLNHNVMYWYQQKSSQAPKLLFHYYDKDFNNEADTPDNFQSRRPNTSFCFLDIRSPGLGDTAMYLCATSRDRRTYEQYFGPGTRLTVT.